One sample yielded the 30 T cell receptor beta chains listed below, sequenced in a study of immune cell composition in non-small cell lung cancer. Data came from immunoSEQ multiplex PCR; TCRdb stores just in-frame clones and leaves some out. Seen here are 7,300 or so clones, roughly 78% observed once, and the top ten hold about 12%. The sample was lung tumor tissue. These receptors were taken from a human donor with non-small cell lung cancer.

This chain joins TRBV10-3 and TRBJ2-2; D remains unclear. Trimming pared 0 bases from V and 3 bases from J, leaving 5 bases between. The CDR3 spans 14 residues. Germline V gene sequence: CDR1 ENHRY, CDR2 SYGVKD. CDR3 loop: CAISESGDTGELFF. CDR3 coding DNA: TGTGCCATCAGTGAGTCGGGTGACACCGGGGAGCTGTTTTTT.

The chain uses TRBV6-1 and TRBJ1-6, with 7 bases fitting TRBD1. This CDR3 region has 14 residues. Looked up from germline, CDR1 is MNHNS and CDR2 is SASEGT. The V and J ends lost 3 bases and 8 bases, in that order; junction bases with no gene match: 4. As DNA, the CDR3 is TGTGCCAGCAGTGATGAGGGGGCATATTCACCCCTCCACTTT. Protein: CASSDEGAYSPLHF.

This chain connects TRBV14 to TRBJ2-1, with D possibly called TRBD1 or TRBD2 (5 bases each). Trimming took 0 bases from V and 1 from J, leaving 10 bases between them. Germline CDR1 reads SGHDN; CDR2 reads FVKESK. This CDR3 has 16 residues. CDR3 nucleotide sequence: TGTGCCAGCAGCCAAGATTGGGGGTTTTCCTACAATGAGCAGTTCTTC. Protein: CASSQDWGFSYNEQFF.

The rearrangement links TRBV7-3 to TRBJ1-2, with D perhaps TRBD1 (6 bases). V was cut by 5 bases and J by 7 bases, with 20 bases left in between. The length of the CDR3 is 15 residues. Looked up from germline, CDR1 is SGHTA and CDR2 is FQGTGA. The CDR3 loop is CASSPYLTGYRGYTF. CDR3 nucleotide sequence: TGTGCCAGCAGCCCCTATTTGACAGGTTACCGTGGCTACACCTTC. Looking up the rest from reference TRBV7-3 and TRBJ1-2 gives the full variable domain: GAGVSQTPSNKVTEKGKYVELRCDPISGHTALYWYRQSLGQGPEFLIYFQGTGAADDSGLPNDRFFAVRPEGSVSTLKIQRTERGDSAVYLCASSPYLTGYRGYTFGSGTRLTVV.

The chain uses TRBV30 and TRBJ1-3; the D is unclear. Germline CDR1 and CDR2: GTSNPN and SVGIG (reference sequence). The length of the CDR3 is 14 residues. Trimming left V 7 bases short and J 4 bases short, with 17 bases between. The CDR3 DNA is TGTGCCTCGTCGGTCTATGGAACAGGAAACACCATATATTTT. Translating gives CASSVYGTGNTIYF. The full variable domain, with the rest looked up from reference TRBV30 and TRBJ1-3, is SQTIHQWPATLVQPVGSPLSLECTVEGTSNPNLYWYRQAAGRGLQLLFYSVGIGQISSEVPQNLSASRPQDRQFILSSKKLLLSDSGFYLCASSVYGTGNTIYFGEGSWLTVV.

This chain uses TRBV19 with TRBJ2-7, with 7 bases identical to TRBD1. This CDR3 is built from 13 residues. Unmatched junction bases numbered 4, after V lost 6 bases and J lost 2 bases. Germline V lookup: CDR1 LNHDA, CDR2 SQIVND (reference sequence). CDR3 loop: CASSPTGTYEQYF. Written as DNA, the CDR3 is TGTGCCAGTAGCCCGACAGGGACCTACGAGCAGTACTTC.

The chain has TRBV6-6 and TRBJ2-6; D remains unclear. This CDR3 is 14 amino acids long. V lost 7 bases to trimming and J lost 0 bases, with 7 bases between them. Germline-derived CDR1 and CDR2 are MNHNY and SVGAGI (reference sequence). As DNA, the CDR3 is TGTGCCAGCACAAGTCCCTCTGGGGCCAACGTCCTGACTTTC. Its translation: CASTSPSGANVLTF.

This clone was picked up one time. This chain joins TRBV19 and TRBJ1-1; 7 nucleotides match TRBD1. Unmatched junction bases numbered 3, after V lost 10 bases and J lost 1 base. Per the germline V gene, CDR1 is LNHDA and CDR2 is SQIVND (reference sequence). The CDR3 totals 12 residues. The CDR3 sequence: CATRDRNTEAFF. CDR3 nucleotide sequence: TGTGCCACCAGGGACAGGAACACTGAAGCTTTCTTT. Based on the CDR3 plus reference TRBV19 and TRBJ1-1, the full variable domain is DGGITQSPKYLFRKEGQNVTLSCEQNLNHDAMYWYRQDPGQGLRLIYYSQIVNDFQKGDIAEGYSVSREKKESFPLTVTSAQKNPTAFYLCATRDRNTEAFFGQGTRLTVV.

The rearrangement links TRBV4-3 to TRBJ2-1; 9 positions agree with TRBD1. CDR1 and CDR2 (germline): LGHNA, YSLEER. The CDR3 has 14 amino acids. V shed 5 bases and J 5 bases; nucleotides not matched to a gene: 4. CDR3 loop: CASSSQGANNEQFF. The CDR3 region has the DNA TGCGCCAGCAGCTCACAGGGGGCAAACAATGAGCAGTTCTTC.

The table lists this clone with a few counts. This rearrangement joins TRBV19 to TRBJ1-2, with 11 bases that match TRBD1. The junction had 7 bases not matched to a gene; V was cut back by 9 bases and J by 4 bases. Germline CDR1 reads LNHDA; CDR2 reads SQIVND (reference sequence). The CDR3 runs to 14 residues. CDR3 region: CASETDRGPYGYTF. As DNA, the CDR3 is TGTGCCAGCGAAACGGACAGGGGGCCCTATGGCTACACCTTC.

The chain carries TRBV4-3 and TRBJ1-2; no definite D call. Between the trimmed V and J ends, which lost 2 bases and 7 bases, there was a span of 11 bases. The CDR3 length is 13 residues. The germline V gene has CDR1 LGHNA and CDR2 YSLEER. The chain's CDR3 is CASSQPPEGGYTF. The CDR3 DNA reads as TGCGCCAGCAGCCAACCCCCCGAGGGTGGCTACACCTTC.

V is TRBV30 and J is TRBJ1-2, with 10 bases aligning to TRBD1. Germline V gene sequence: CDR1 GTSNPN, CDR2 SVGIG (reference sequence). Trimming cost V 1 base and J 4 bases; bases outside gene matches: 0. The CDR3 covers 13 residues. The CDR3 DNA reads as TGTGCCTGGAGTGGGACAGGGGGCTATGGCTACACCTTC. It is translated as CAWSGTGGYGYTF.

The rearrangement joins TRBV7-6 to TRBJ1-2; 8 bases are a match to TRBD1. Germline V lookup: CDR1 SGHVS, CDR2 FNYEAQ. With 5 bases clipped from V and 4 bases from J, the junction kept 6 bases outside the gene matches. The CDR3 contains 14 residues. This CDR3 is CASSAQGAGYGYTF. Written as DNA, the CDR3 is TGTGCCAGCAGCGCTCAGGGGGCTGGCTATGGCTACACCTTC.

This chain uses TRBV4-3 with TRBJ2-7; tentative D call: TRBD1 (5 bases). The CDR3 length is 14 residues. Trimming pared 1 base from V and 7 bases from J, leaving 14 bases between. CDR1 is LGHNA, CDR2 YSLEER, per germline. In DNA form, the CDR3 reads TGCGCCAGCAGCCAAGTGGGCAGGGTGGGTGAGCAGTACTTC. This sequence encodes CASSQVGRVGEQYF.

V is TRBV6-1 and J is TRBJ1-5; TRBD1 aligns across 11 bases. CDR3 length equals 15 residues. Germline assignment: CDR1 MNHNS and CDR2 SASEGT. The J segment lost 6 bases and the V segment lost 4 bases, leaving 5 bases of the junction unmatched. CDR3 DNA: TGTGCCAGCAGTGCCGGGACAGGGGGGGGTCAGCCCCAGCATTTT. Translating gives CASSAGTGGGQPQHF.

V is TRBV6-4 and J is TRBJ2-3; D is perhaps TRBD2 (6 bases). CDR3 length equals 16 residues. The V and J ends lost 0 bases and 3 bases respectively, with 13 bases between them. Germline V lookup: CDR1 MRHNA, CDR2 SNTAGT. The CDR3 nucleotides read TGTGCCAGCAGTGACTCGGGGGGAGGTTCGACAGATACGCAGTATTTT. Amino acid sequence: CASSDSGGGSTDTQYF.

DNA for the CDR3: TGTGCCAGCAGCTTAGGAGTCCGAGGGTCACCCCTCCACTTT. Translation: CASSLGVRGSPLHF. The chain links TRBV5-5 to TRBJ1-6; no definite D call. Germline V CDR1 and CDR2: SGHKS, YYEKEE (reference sequence). Between the trimmed V and J ends, which lost 2 bases and 10 bases, there was a span of 13 bases. The CDR3 has 14 amino acids.

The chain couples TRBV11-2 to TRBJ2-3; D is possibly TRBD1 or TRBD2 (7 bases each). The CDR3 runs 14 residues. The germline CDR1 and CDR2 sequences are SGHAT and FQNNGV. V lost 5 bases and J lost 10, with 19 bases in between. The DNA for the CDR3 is TGTGCCAGCAGCCCCCAGGGGGGGGGTAATCCGCAGTATTTT. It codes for CASSPQGGGNPQYF. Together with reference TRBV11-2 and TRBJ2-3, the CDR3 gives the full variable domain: EAGVAQSPRYKIIEKRQSVAFWCNPISGHATLYWYQQILGQGPKLLIQFQNNGVVDDSQLPKDRFSAERLKGVDSTLKIQPAKLEDSAVYLCASSPQGGGNPQYFGPGTRLTVL.

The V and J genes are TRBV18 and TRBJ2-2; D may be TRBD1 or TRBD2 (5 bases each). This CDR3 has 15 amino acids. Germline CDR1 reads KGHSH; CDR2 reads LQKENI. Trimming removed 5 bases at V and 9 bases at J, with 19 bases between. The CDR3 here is CASSTERGEPRELFF. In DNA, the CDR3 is TGTGCCAGCTCAACGGAACGGGGCGAACCAAGGGAGCTGTTTTTT.

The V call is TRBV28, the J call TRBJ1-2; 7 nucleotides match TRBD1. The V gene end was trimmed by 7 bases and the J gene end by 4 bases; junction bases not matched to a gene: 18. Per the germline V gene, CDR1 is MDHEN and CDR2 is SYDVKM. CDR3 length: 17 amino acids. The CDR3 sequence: CASTRTTGGQILYGYTF. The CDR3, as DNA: TGTGCCAGCACAAGAACAACGGGGGGACAGATTCTCTATGGCTACACCTTC.

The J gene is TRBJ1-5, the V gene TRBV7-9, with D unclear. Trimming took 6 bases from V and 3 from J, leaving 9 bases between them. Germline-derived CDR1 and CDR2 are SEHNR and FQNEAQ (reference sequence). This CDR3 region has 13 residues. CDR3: CASSYSPNQPQHF. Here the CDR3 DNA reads TGTGCCAGCAGTTACAGCCCCAATCAGCCCCAGCATTTT.

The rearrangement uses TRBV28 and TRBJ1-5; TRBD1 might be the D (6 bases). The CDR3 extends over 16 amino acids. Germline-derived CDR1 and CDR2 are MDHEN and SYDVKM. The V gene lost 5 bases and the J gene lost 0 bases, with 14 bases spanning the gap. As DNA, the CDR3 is TGTGCCAGCAGTCCCCACAGGGACTATAGCAATCAGCCCCAGCATTTT. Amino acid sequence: CASSPHRDYSNQPQHF.

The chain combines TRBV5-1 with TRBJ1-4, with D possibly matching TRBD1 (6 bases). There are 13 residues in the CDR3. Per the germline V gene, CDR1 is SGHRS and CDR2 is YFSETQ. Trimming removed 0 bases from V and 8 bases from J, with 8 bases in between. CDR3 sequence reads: CASSLGQGEKLFF. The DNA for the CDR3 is TGCGCCAGCAGCTTGGGTCAGGGGGAAAAACTGTTTTTT.

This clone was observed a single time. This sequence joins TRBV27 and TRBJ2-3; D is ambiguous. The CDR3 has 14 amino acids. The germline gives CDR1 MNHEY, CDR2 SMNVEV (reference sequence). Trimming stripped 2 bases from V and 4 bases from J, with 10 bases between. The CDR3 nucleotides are TGTGCCAGCAGTTTACGCCAGGCCGCAGATACGCAGTATTTT. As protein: CASSLRQAADTQYF.

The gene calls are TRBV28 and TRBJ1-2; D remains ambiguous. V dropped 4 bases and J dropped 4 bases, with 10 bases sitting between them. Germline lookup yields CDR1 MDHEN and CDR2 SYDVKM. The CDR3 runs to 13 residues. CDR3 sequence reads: CASSSQPGYGYTF. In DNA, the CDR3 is TGTGCCAGCAGTTCCCAGCCTGGCTATGGCTACACCTTC.

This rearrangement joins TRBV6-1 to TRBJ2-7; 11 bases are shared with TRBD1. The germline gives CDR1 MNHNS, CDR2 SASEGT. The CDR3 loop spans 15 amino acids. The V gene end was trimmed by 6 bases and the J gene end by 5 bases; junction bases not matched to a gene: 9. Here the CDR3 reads CASRDGGTGGNEQYF. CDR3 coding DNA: TGTGCCAGCAGAGACGGAGGGACAGGGGGAAACGAGCAGTACTTC.

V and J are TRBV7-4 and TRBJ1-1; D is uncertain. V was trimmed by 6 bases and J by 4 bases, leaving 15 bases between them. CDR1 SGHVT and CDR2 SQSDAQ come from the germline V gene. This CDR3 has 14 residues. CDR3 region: CASSFRVESTEAFF. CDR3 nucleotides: TGTGCCAGCAGTTTCCGTGTAGAGAGCACTGAAGCTTTCTTT.

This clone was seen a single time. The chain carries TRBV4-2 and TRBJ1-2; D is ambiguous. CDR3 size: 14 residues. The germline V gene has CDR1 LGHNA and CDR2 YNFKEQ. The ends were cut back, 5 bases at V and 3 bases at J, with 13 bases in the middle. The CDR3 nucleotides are TGTGCCAGCAGCTTGGTTGTTTCGGACTATGGCTACACCTTC. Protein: CASSLVVSDYGYTF.

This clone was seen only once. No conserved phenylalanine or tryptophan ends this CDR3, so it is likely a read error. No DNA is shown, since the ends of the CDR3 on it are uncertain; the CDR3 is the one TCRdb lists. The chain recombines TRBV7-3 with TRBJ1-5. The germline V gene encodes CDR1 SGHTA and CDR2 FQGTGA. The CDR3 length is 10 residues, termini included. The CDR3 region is CARRGPLGRV.

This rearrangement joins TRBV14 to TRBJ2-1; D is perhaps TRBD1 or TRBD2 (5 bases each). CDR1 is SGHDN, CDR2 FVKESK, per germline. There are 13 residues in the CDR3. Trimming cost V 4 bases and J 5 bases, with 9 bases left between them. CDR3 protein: CASSPGTHNEQFF. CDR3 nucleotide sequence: TGTGCCAGCAGCCCCGGGACGCACAATGAGCAGTTCTTC.